Following are 26 T cell receptor beta chains from one sample sequenced in a study of T cells in Graves' hyperthyroidism and ophthalmopathy. Using RNA transcripts as the source, TCR beta CDR3 regions were amplified. First-round RT-PCR with HTBI primers amplified the TCR CDR3 region. TCRdb reprocessed the multiplex PCR reads with MiXCR, giving one entry per CDR3 protein. The table has approximately 630,000 distinct CDR3 sequences, roughly 15% seen once. Input material: blood. Receptor source: a young woman with Graves' hyperthyroidism.

This clonotype was counted ten times or more. The rearrangement joins TRBV5-5 to TRBJ2-4; D unclear. Germline V CDR1 and CDR2: SGHKS, YYEKEE (reference sequence). V was shortened by 5 bases and J by 0 bases, with 6 bases between the two germline ends. The CDR3 loop spans 13 amino acids. CDR3 sequence: CASRSIAKNIQYF. CDR3 coding DNA: TGTGCCAGCAGGAGCATAGCCAAAAACATTCAGTACTTC.

To note about this clonotype: A much larger clone differs by one base, so this may be a read error. This chain links TRBV28 with TRBJ1-3; D unclear. V was clipped by 9 bases and J by 9 bases, with 18 bases between them. CDR3 length: 13 amino acids. Germline loops: CDR1 MDHEN, CDR2 SYDVKM. This CDR3 reads CARATGCGFTIYF. In DNA form, the CDR3 reads TGTGCCAGGGCCACGGGGTGTGGGTTCACCATATATTTT.

This clonotype was counted many times. CDR3: CASSLIGRETQYF. The CDR3 nucleotides are TGTGCCAGCAGTTTAATTGGGAGAGAGACCCAGTACTTC. The chain carries TRBV28 and TRBJ2-5, with D possibly being TRBD2 (5 bases). With 2 bases removed from V and 4 bases from J, the gap between germline ends came to 8 bases. Germline loops: CDR1 MDHEN, CDR2 SYDVKM. The CDR3 has 13 amino acids.

The chain uses TRBV28 and TRBJ2-7; 9 bases fit TRBD1. This CDR3 has 14 amino acids. The V and J ends lost 6 bases and 6 bases, in that order; junction bases with no gene match: 9. The V gene's germline CDR1 is MDHEN and CDR2 SYDVKM. CDR3: CASRSGTGRLEQYF. Written as DNA, the CDR3 is TGTGCCAGCAGATCCGGGACAGGGCGCCTCGAGCAGTACTTC.

This clonotype has more than one count but fewer than ten. The chain couples TRBV30 to TRBJ2-7; D might be TRBD1 or TRBD2, each matching 5 bases. The V gene's germline CDR1 is GTSNPN and CDR2 SVGIG (reference sequence). V dropped 3 bases and J dropped 4 bases, with 16 bases sitting between them. The CDR3 totals 14 residues. CDR3 in DNA: TGTGCCTGGAGATCCGGGACGGGGCTTTACGAGCAGTACTTC. Translated, it gives CAWRSGTGLYEQYF.

This chain joins TRBV29-1 and TRBJ2-7, with 8 bases that match TRBD1. J lost 5 bases, V lost 5 bases, and 5 bases had no gene match. This CDR3 spans 12 amino acids. Germline CDR1 is SQVTM and CDR2 is ANQGSEA. CDR3 residues: CSVPGQGHEQYF. The CDR3 coding sequence is TGCAGCGTTCCTGGACAGGGCCACGAGCAGTACTTC.

The rearrangement links TRBV14 to TRBJ1-2; 9 nucleotides agree with TRBD1. This CDR3 comprises 15 residues. Unmatched junction bases numbered 5, after V lost 3 bases and J lost 3 bases. CDR1 and CDR2 from the germline V gene are SGHDN and FVKESK. As DNA, the CDR3 is TGTGCCAGCAGCCAGTGGACAGGGGTGTACTATGGCTACACCTTC. Translating it yields CASSQWTGVYYGYTF.

This clonotype occurred many times. The chain recombines TRBV28 with TRBJ2-1, with 7 bases aligning to TRBD2. From germline, CDR1 is MDHEN and CDR2 SYDVKM. The CDR3 totals 15 residues. V shed 5 bases and J 8 bases; nucleotides not matched to a gene: 12. The CDR3 region is CASSLPRDYDYEQFF. The DNA of the CDR3 is TGTGCCAGCAGTCTACCCCGGGACTATGACTATGAGCAGTTCTTC.

The J gene is TRBJ1-1, the V gene TRBV20-1, with 7 bases lining up with TRBD1. Trimming cost V 6 bases and J 4 bases; bases outside gene matches: 8. The germline V gene encodes CDR1 DFQATT and CDR2 SNEGSKA (reference sequence). The CDR3 covers 13 residues. In DNA form, the CDR3 reads TGCAGTGCAAGACAGGGTGTTACCACTGAAGCTTTCTTT. Translated: CSARQGVTTEAFF.

A note on this clonotype: One base away lies a much larger clone, so this may be a sequencing read error. The J gene is TRBJ2-7, the V gene TRBV15; D is unresolved. The CDR3 covers 12 residues. Germline CDR1 reads LNHNV; CDR2 reads YYDKDF (reference sequence). CDR3 coding DNA: TGTGCCAGCAGCCAACAACGCTACGAGCAGTACTTC. It yields the protein CASSQQRYEQYF. The entire variable domain, with the rest obtained from reference TRBV15 and TRBJ2-7, is as follows: DAMVIQNPRYQVTQFGKPVTLSCSQTLNHNVMYWYQQKSSQAPKLLFHYYDKDFNNEADTPDNFQSRRPNTSFCFLDIRSPGLGDTAMYLCASSQQRYEQYFGPGTRLTVT.

This clonotype was seen a few times. V is TRBV5-1 and J is TRBJ2-7, with a tentative D call TRBD1 (6 bases). CDR3 size: 15 residues. Germline V gene data show CDR1 as SGHRS and CDR2 as YFSETQ. V shed 5 bases and J shed 2 bases, with 17 bases lying between them. The CDR3 DNA reads TGCGCCAGCAGTTCCCCACAGGGCAGCCCCTACGAGCAGTACTTC. The encoded protein is CASSSPQGSPYEQYF.

This chain connects TRBV12-5 to TRBJ2-3, with 14 nucleotides matching TRBD2. With 4 bases clipped from V and 8 bases from J, the junction kept 5 bases outside the gene matches. The germline CDR1 and CDR2 sequences are LGHNT and FRNRAP. The CDR3 length is 15 residues. The CDR3 region has the DNA TGTGCTAGTGGTTCGACTAGCGGGAGGGCCGGTACGCAGTATTTT. It yields the protein CASGSTSGRAGTQYF.

The table lists this clonotype with many counts. The CDR3: CSARDPQGQGAPYNEQFF. The DNA of the CDR3 is TGCAGTGCTAGAGACCCGCAGGGACAGGGGGCCCCCTACAATGAGCAGTTCTTC. The V and J genes are TRBV20-1 and TRBJ2-1; 12 nucleotides match TRBD1. CDR1 and CDR2 (germline): DFQATT, SNEGSKA (reference sequence). V dropped 0 bases and J dropped 2; count of bases not matched to a gene: 8. This CDR3 contains 18 residues.

This clonotype was seen many times. The rearrangement joins TRBV3-1 to TRBJ2-3; the match to TRBD2 covers 11 bases. V shed 3 bases, J shed 1 base, and the junction held 6 bases outside the gene matches. CDR1 is LGHDT, CDR2 YNNKEL, per germline (reference sequence). The CDR3 is 17 residues long. CDR3 loop: CASSQLGLADRTDTQYF. CDR3 sequence (DNA): TGTGCCAGCAGCCAGCTGGGACTAGCGGACCGCACAGATACGCAGTATTTT.

The table lists this clonotype with a few counts. This chain links TRBV20-1 with TRBJ1-3; D is perhaps TRBD1 (6 bases). This CDR3 comprises 15 residues. Trimming pared 0 bases from V and 2 bases from J, leaving 11 bases between. CDR1 and CDR2 from the germline V gene are DFQATT and SNEGSKA (reference sequence). CDR3 protein: CSARELQGTGNTIYF. DNA of the CDR3: TGCAGTGCTAGAGAACTACAGGGTACTGGAAACACCATATATTTT.

V usage is TRBV18 and J usage is TRBJ2-1, with D possibly matching TRBD1 (5 bases). Germline V gives CDR1 KGHSH, CDR2 LQKENI. The CDR3 sequence is 15 residues long. Trimming removed 2 bases from V and 6 bases from J, with 14 bases in between. CDR3 nucleotides: TGTGCCAGCTCACCAACCACAGGTTTTCGCAATGAGCAGTTCTTC. It translates to CASSPTTGFRNEQFF.

The V gene is TRBV27, the J gene TRBJ1-5; a weak D match, TRBD1 (6 bases). The CDR3 is 14 amino acids. From germline, CDR1 is MNHEY and CDR2 SMNVEV (reference sequence). V shed 7 bases and J shed 8 bases, with 18 bases lying between them. CDR3 sequence reads: CASKSGTLGKPQHF. The CDR3, as DNA: TGTGCCAGCAAATCCGGGACATTGGGGAAGCCCCAGCATTTT.

With respect to this clonotype: The junction does not match germline at one end; this may be a read error. The V gene is TRBV7-9, the J gene TRBJ2-2, with D maybe TRBD2 (5 bases). The CDR3 sequence is 16 residues long. CDR1 and CDR2 (germline): SEHNR, FQNEAQ (reference sequence). Here the CDR3 DNA reads TGTGCCAGCAGCTTAGTCCCCCGGGGTTTGACCGGGGAGCCGTTTTTT. It specifies CASSLVPRGLTGEPFF.

The J gene is TRBJ1-1, the V gene TRBV27; 7 nucleotides agree with TRBD1. Germline V gene data show CDR1 as MNHEY and CDR2 as SMNVEV (reference sequence). The CDR3 extends over 15 amino acids. Trimming at V came to 3 bases and at J to 5 bases, leaving 9 bases not matched to a gene. The CDR3 is CASSFWEGAKTEAFF. DNA of the CDR3: TGTGCCAGCAGTTTTTGGGAGGGGGCTAAGACTGAAGCTTTCTTT.

This clonotype showed up many times. The rearrangement links TRBV24-1 to TRBJ1-1; no clear D gene. Per the germline V gene, CDR1 is KGHDR and CDR2 is SFDVKD. Trimming took 4 bases from V and 2 from J, leaving 7 bases between them. The CDR3 length is 13 residues. This chain's CDR3 is CATSDPGNTEAFF. As DNA, the CDR3 is TGTGCCACCAGTGACCCAGGTAACACTGAAGCTTTCTTT.

This clonotype was observed a few times. The chain combines TRBV19 with TRBJ2-3; the D gene is possibly TRBD2 (5 bases). The V end lost 6 bases, the J end lost 8 bases, and 18 bases lay between the germline ends. The CDR3 has 14 amino acids. Germline lookup yields CDR1 LNHDA and CDR2 SQIVND (reference sequence). In DNA form, the CDR3 reads TGTGCCAGTAGCCTTTTCAAAACCCGGGGTACGCAGTATTTT. This translates into CASSLFKTRGTQYF.

The chain combines TRBV19 with TRBJ1-1, with 10 bases that match TRBD1. V was clipped by 8 bases and J by 5 bases; unmatched bases: 8. This CDR3 is 14 amino acids long. Germline V lookup: CDR1 LNHDA, CDR2 SQIVND (reference sequence). CDR3 sequence reads: CASGYPGQGTEAFF. For the CDR3, the DNA is TGTGCCAGTGGATATCCGGGACAGGGGACTGAAGCTTTCTTT.

The rearrangement uses TRBV7-2 and TRBJ2-7; 7 bases align to TRBD1. Trimming took 4 bases from V and 4 from J; bases not matched to a gene: 7. Germline CDR1 SGHTA, CDR2 FQGNSA. The CDR3 contains 14 residues. The CDR3 DNA sequence: TGTGCCAGCAGCTCGGGGAACAGGGGTTACGAGCAGTACTTC. This gives the protein CASSSGNRGYEQYF. The full variable domain, its missing parts supplied by reference TRBV7-2 and TRBJ2-7, is GAGVSQSPSNKVTEKGKDVELRCDPISGHTALYWYRQSLGQGLEFLIYFQGNSAPDKSGLPSDRFSAERTGGSVSTLTIQRTQQEDSAVYLCASSSGNRGYEQYFGPGTRLTVT.

The chain couples TRBV11-3 to TRBJ2-7; 10 bases match TRBD1. The CDR3 loop spans 16 amino acids. The ends lost 0 bases at V and 2 bases at J; junction bases unmatched: 4. Germline V gene data show CDR1 as SGHNT and CDR2 as YENEEA. CDR3 in DNA: TGTGCCAGCAGCTTAGAGGCTGGGACAGGGGCCTACGAGCAGTACTTC. This translates into CASSLEAGTGAYEQYF.

V and J are TRBV13 and TRBJ1-1; D possibly corresponds to TRBD1 (5 bases). Deletions cut 10 bases from V and 2 bases from J, with 14 bases between. The CDR3 has 13 amino acids. Germline values: CDR1 PRHDT, CDR2 FYEKMQ (reference sequence). CDR3 coding DNA: TGTGCCACCGGTGGGGCAGCCAACACTGAAGCTTTCTTT. Translating it yields CATGGAANTEAFF.

The gene calls are TRBV20-1 and TRBJ2-2, with D perhaps TRBD1 or TRBD2 (5 bases each). The germline V gene has CDR1 DFQATT and CDR2 SNEGSKA (reference sequence). V lost 6 bases and J lost 1, with 21 bases in between. The CDR3 spans 17 residues. The CDR3 sequence is CSATSLLGTLNTGELFF. The CDR3 DNA is TGCAGTGCAACATCCTTACTCGGGACCCTGAACACCGGGGAGCTGTTTTTT.